The entry that follows covers one TCR beta chain sequence. The antigen is unknown. J lost 10 bases, V lost 4 bases, and 7 bases had no gene match. The length of the CDR3 is 14 residues. Germline CDR1 MGHDK, CDR2 SYGVNS. The source of the sample is a study of Graves' ophthalmopathy and Graves' hyperthyroidism. Study-wide background: The authors collected peripheral blood at initial diagnosis, before any treatment. Study-level points and caveats: Most expanded thyroid clonotypes above 0.001 frequency also appeared in blood.

The TCR beta CDR3 regions underwent amplification from RNA transcripts. First-round RT-PCR relied on HTBI primers, and a second-round multiplex PCR came next. TCRdb re-derived calls from the multiplex PCR reads in MiXCR, one entry per CDR3 protein. The table shows approximately 640,000 distinct CDR3 sequences, with about 38% occurring only once. Uncontrolled infections, pregnancy, lactation or other autoimmune diseases led to patient exclusion. PBMCs came from roughly 9.2 ml of fresh peripheral blood. What was sequenced was peripheral blood. The source is an adult man with Graves' ophthalmopathy. The chain links TRBV25-1 to TRBJ1-6; the match to TRBD1 covers 7 bases. CDR3 bases: TGTGCCAGCAGTGGGGACAGTTCCCAATCACCCCTCCACTTT. The encoded protein is CASSGDSSQSPLHF.